A single sample is the source of the 20 T cell receptor beta chains below, sequenced in a study of control samples from healthy donors and cancer patients. The protocol was immunoSEQ multiplex PCR, while the TCRdb copy is restricted to in-frame clones and leaves out a portion. The sample includes under 200,000 clones, approximately 94% of them seen just once. The material sequenced was blood. These receptors all come from a woman aged 40 to 50 in good health.

V usage is TRBV13 and J usage is TRBJ2-3; D might be TRBD2 (7 bases). The V end lost 5 bases, the J end lost 0 bases, and 18 bases lay between the germline ends. Germline CDR1 is PRHDT and CDR2 is FYEKMQ (reference sequence). The CDR3 spans 17 residues. The CDR3 bases are TGTGCCAGCAGCGGATACTGGGGGGGCCCTAGCACAGATACGCAGTATTTT. Its protein product is CASSGYWGGPSTDTQYF.

The chain recombines TRBV7-2 with TRBJ1-1, with D perhaps matching TRBD1 (6 bases). CDR1 and CDR2 from the germline V gene are SGHTA and FQGNSA. The CDR3 covers 14 residues. V was clipped by 5 bases and J by 1 base, with 11 bases between them. In nucleotides, the CDR3 is TGTGCCAGCAGCCCGGGGACAAGGAACACTGAAGCTTTCTTT. Its protein product is CASSPGTRNTEAFF.

V gene TRBV6-5 combines with J gene TRBJ1-2; D not certain. This CDR3 region has 14 residues. V dropped 0 bases and J dropped 0 bases, with 5 bases sitting between them. Germline loops: CDR1 MNHEY, CDR2 SVGAGI. CDR3 coding DNA: TGTGCCAGCAGTTACTCGAAACCTAACTATGGCTACACCTTC. Encoded protein: CASSYSKPNYGYTF.

V is TRBV5-1 and J is TRBJ2-7; 12 positions agree with TRBD1. This CDR3 has 14 residues. CDR1 SGHRS and CDR2 YFSETQ come from the germline V gene. J was trimmed by 6 bases and V by 4 bases; bases with no gene match: 5. CDR3 residues: CASSGGDRGLEQYF. In nucleotides, the CDR3 is TGCGCCAGCAGCGGTGGGGACAGGGGGCTCGAGCAGTACTTC. Full variable domain (missing parts from reference TRBV5-1 and TRBJ2-7): KAGVTQTPRYLIKTRGQQVTLSCSPISGHRSVSWYQQTPGQGLQFLFEYFSETQRNKGNFPGRFSGRQFSNSRSEMNVSTLELGDSALYLCASSGGDRGLEQYFGPGTRLTVT.

The chain has TRBV20-1 and TRBJ2-1; 11 nucleotides align to TRBD2. The J segment lost 13 bases and the V segment lost 6 bases, leaving 5 bases of the junction unmatched. Germline assignment: CDR1 DFQATT and CDR2 SNEGSKA (reference sequence). The CDR3 consists of 11 residues. The CDR3 region has the DNA TGCAGTGCACAACTAGCGGGGGATCAGTTCTTC. This codes for CSAQLAGDQFF.

The rearrangement links TRBV6-5 to TRBJ2-1, with D possibly TRBD2 on 6 matching bases. Germline-derived CDR1 and CDR2 are MNHEY and SVGAGI. The CDR3 covers 12 residues. Trimming took off 8 bases at V and 5 bases at J, with 10 bases between the two ends. The chain's CDR3 is CASGRRNNEQFF. CDR3 nucleotide sequence: TGTGCCAGCGGGAGGAGAAACAATGAGCAGTTCTTC.

This chain joins TRBV27 and TRBJ1-1; D is unresolved. This CDR3 is 13 amino acids long. V was pared by 0 bases and J by 8 bases, with 10 bases between. Germline CDR1 MNHEY, CDR2 SMNVEV (reference sequence). The CDR3 coding sequence is TGTGCCAGCAGTTTATCTTCGAGGGCAGAAGCTTTCTTT. Translating gives CASSLSSRAEAFF.

The chain combines TRBV18 with TRBJ1-5; D remains ambiguous. This CDR3 is 16 amino acids long. CDR1 and CDR2 (germline): KGHSH, LQKENI. Trimming shortened V by 3 bases and J by 1 base, and 13 bases separated the two germline ends. DNA of the CDR3: TGTGCCAGCTCACCCGCCAATTTTGGAAGCAATCAGCCCCAGCATTTT. Translating it yields CASSPANFGSNQPQHF.

This clone has only one observation. The chain combines TRBV5-1 with TRBJ2-5, with a possible D match to TRBD1 (6 bases). V dropped 4 bases and J dropped 3 bases, with 16 bases sitting between them. Germline V gene data show CDR1 as SGHRS and CDR2 as YFSETQ. The CDR3 is 15 residues long. CDR3 protein: CASSGGPGREETQYF. Written as DNA, the CDR3 is TGCGCCAGCAGCGGGGGCCCCGGCAGGGAAGAGACCCAGTACTTC.

The genes are TRBV3-1 (or the pseudogene TRBV3-2) and TRBJ1-3, with no clear D. The germline V and J ends were trimmed by 4 bases and 0 bases, with 16 bases remaining between them. The CDR3 extends over 17 amino acids. The germline gives CDR1 LGHDT, CDR2 YNNKEL (reference sequence). CDR3 protein: CASSPIRERSSGNTIYF. CDR3 nucleotide sequence: TGTGCCAGCAGCCCTATTAGGGAAAGGAGCTCTGGAAACACCATATATTTT.

The rearrangement uses TRBV19 and TRBJ2-1; 7 bases agree with TRBD1. In germline, CDR1 is LNHDA, CDR2 SQIVND (reference sequence). The CDR3 totals 12 residues. The CDR3 reads CATGQNYNEQFF. The CDR3, as DNA: TGTGCTACGGGACAGAACTACAATGAGCAGTTCTTC.

The genes are TRBV4-3 and TRBJ2-1; 11 nucleotides agree with TRBD2. This CDR3 spans 17 amino acids. Germline CDR1 and CDR2: LGHNA and YSLEER. V lost 4 bases and J lost 2; bases outside the gene matches: 7. The CDR3 here is CASSLVGLAGTYNEQFF. CDR3 DNA sequence: TGCGCCAGCAGCCTTGTCGGACTAGCGGGTACCTACAATGAGCAGTTCTTC.

This rearrangement joins TRBV20-1 to TRBJ1-5; tentative D call: TRBD1 (5 bases). This CDR3 has 14 residues. Germline V CDR1 and CDR2: DFQATT, SNEGSKA (reference sequence). V was shortened by 3 bases and J by 6 bases, with 15 bases between the two germline ends. The CDR3 DNA reads TGCAGTGCTAGTCGGGACTCACCCCCTCAGCCCCAGCATTTT. Its protein product is CSASRDSPPQPQHF.

The V call is TRBV7-2, the J call TRBJ2-5; D ambiguous. V shed 5 bases and J shed 5 bases, with 18 bases lying between them. The CDR3 contains 15 residues. The germline V gene has CDR1 SGHTA and CDR2 FQGNSA. The CDR3 DNA reads TGTGCCAGCAGCACCCAATTTTCGGGTTGGGAGACCCAGTACTTC. It specifies CASSTQFSGWETQYF.

This chain connects TRBV2 to TRBJ1-2; D is ambiguous. Germline V gene data show CDR1 as SNHLY and CDR2 as FYNNEI. The V and J ends lost 6 bases and 3 bases respectively, with 11 bases between them. The CDR3 is 13 amino acids. The CDR3 is CASSIREDYGYTF. The CDR3 region has the DNA TGTGCCAGCAGCATACGGGAAGACTATGGCTACACCTTC. Using reference TRBV2 and TRBJ1-2 for the parts outside the CDR3, the full variable domain is EPEVTQTPSHQVTQMGQEVILRCVPISNHLYFYWYRQILGQKVEFLVSFYNNEISEKSEIFDDQFSVERPDGSNFTLKIRSTKLEDSAMYFCASSIREDYGYTFGSGTRLTVV.

The genes are TRBV6-6 and TRBJ2-5; no reliable D call. V lost 2 bases to trimming and J lost 5 bases, with 12 bases between them. In germline, CDR1 is MNHNY, CDR2 SVGAGI (reference sequence). CDR3 length: 14 amino acids. CDR3 loop: CASSYGTDSETQYF. CDR3 in DNA: TGTGCCAGCAGTTACGGCACAGATTCGGAGACCCAGTACTTC.

V and J are TRBV6-5 and TRBJ1-1; TRBD1 matches at 8 bases. Germline assignment: CDR1 MNHEY and CDR2 SVGAGI. The CDR3 sequence is 15 residues long. Trimming removed 5 bases from V and 5 bases from J; junction bases left unmatched: 10. The CDR3, as DNA: TGTGCCAGCAGTACTACAGGGGGAAGAGGGACTGAAGCTTTCTTT. Its protein product is CASSTTGGRGTEAFF.

In DNA, the CDR3 is TGTGCCAGCAGTACCTCCCAGACGGGGCAGTACTTC. It encodes CASSTSQTGQYF. This sequence joins TRBV6-5 and TRBJ2-7; D remains ambiguous. The CDR3 runs 12 residues. Per germline, CDR1 MNHEY and CDR2 SVGAGI. Trimming left V 5 bases short and J 9 bases short, with 14 bases between.

This clone has a single count. The chain couples TRBV4-2 to TRBJ2-2; either TRBD1 or TRBD2 may fit D (5 bases each). This CDR3 comprises 17 residues. Germline CDR1 and CDR2: LGHNA and YNFKEQ. The V gene lost 3 bases and the J gene lost 2 bases, with 16 bases spanning the gap. DNA for the CDR3: TGTGCCAGCAGCCACTCCATGTGGGGGTCCAACACCGGGGAGCTGTTTTTT. Translating it yields CASSHSMWGSNTGELFF.

The genes are TRBV20-1 and TRBJ2-7, with 9 positions matching TRBD2. This CDR3 spans 13 amino acids. The germline CDR1 and CDR2 sequences are DFQATT and SNEGSKA (reference sequence). The V segment lost 3 bases and the J segment 4 bases; nucleotides outside the gene matches: 4. CDR3 bases: TGCAGTGCTAGTAGCGGGAGCGGTTACGAGCAGTACTTC. This encodes CSASSGSGYEQYF.